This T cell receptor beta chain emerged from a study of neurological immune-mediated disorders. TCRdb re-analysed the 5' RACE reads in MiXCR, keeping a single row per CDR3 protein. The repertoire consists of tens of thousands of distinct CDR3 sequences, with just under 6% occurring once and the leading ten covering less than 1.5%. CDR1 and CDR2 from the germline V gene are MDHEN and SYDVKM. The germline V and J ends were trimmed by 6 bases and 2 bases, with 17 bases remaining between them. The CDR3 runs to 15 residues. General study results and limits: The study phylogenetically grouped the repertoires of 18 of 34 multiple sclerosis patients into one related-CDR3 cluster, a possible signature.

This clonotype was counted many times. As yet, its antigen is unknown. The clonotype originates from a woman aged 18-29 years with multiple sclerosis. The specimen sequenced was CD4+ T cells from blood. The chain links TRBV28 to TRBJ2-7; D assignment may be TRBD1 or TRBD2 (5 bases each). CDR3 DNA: TGTGCCAGCAGCCTCCAGGGAGTTAACCCCTACGAGCAGTACTTC. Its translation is CASSLQGVNPYEQYF.